This T cell receptor beta chain comes out of a study of T cells in Graves' hyperthyroidism and ophthalmopathy. Study-level results: Ophthalmopathy could be told apart from stable hyperthyroidism with a 13 V-J model. Blood shared most expanded thyroid clonotypes above 0.001.

Exclusion followed for patients with uncontrolled infection, other autoimmune disease, pregnancy or lactation. Fresh peripheral blood, 9.5 to 10 ml of it, supplied the PBMCs. There were TCR beta CDR3 regions amplified from RNA transcripts. HTBI primers were used for first-round RT-PCR of the TCR CDR3. TCRdb re-derived calls from the multiplex PCR reads in MiXCR, one entry per CDR3 protein. The data show 530,000 or so distinct CDR3 sequences, 15% to 20% seen once. This clonotype was detected a few times. Its antigen is as yet unknown. The CDR3 has 15 amino acids. V gave up 7 bases and J gave up 2 bases, with 13 bases separating them. Germline V lookup: CDR1 SGHDT, CDR2 YYEEEE.

This chain links TRBV5-6 with TRBJ2-6; no clear D. The TCR was taken from a woman aged 18-35 years with Graves' ophthalmopathy. The sequencing sample was made of blood. CDR3 in amino acids: CASHKGTTGANVLTF. The DNA for the CDR3 is TGTGCCAGCCATAAGGGAACGACTGGGGCCAACGTCCTGACTTTC.